The T cell receptor (beta chain) described here comes from a study of T cells expressing NK-cell markers. About the study: Sorted CD3+CD56+NKG2C+, CD3+CD56+NKG2C- and CD3+CD56-NKG2C+ T-cell subsets were beta-chain profiled.

The germline V gene has CDR1 MNHEY and CDR2 SVGEGT. The CDR3 has 13 amino acids. No DNA is given; TCRdb re-called the 5' RACE reads and lists each CDR3 protein once. This sample contains hundreds of thousands of distinct CDR3 sequences. The sequence was obtained from a woman aged 18-69 years in good health. The chain couples TRBV6-2 or TRBV6-3 to TRBJ2-1; the D call of TRBD1 rests on TCRdb alone, since no DNA is present to check it. Material for sequencing was blood T cells: a sorted CD56 or NKG2C T cell subset, CD4+ or CD8+ T cells, or bulk PBMC T cells (not recorded which). The CDR3 loop reads CASRQGSDNEQFF.